This is a list of T cell receptor beta chains from one sample in a study of CD8 T cells in ankylosing spondylitis. TCRdb reprocessed the 5' RACE reads with MiXCR, giving one entry per CDR3 protein. The sample carries 300,000 to 350,000 distinct CDR3 sequences, roughly 14% recorded once. Sequencing used blood, either unsorted or a sorted T cell fraction (not recorded which). The receptors come from a male donor with ankylosing spondylitis or in good health (not recorded which). CDR3s include the opening cysteine and the closing phenylalanine or tryptophan. D genes are given only for firm matches. For some rows the clone size is stated as once, few or many, or as a class when expanded; others skip it.

cdr3_aa	cdr3_nt	v_call	j_call	d_call	clone_size
CASSQSAGYSYNEQFF	TGTGCCAGCAGCCAATCCGCCGGCTACTCCTACAATGAGCAGTTCTTC	TRBV3-1	TRBJ2-1	-	once
CASSLSGSRGTEAFF	TGTGCCAGCAGCCTTTCAGGTTCGAGGGGCACTGAAGCTTTCTTT	TRBV4-2	TRBJ1-1	-	once
CASSDTGQGRGMQYF	TGTGCCAGCAGCGACACCGGACAGGGAAGGGGGATGCAGTACTTC	TRBV9	TRBJ2-7	TRBD1	few
CASSQPGTSGSSTDTQYF	TGTGCCAGCAGCCAACCCGGGACTAGCGGGAGCAGCACAGATACGCAGTATTTT	TRBV4-2	TRBJ2-3	TRBD2	-
CASSPRNRFWETQYF	TGTGCCAGCAGTCCTCGTAACCGTTTCTGGGAGACCCAGTACTTC	TRBV25-1	TRBJ2-5	-	-
CSARRGSGNEQFF	TGCAGCGCCCGAAGGGGTAGCGGGAATGAGCAGTTCTTC	TRBV29-1	TRBJ2-1	TRBD2	-
CSALGGFTYNEQFF	TGCAGCGCCCTAGGGGGGTTCACCTACAATGAGCAGTTCTTC	TRBV20-1	TRBJ2-1	-	few
CAIRGTGSSYEQYF	TGTGCCATCAGAGGGACAGGTAGCTCCTACGAGCAGTACTTC	TRBV10-3	TRBJ2-7	TRBD1	few
CAAGGNYNEQFF	TGTGCCGCGGGAGGTAACTACAATGAGCAGTTCTTC	TRBV12-3/TRBV12-4	TRBJ2-1	TRBD2	few
CASSLGHNYGYTF	TGTGCCAGCAGTTTAGGACACAACTATGGCTACACCTTC	TRBV12-3/TRBV12-4	TRBJ1-2	-	many
CASSPEGTNEQYF	TGCGCCAGCAGCCCCGAGGGGACAAACGAGCAGTACTTC	TRBV5-1	TRBJ2-7	-	-
CASSPGDEGQALHF	TGTGCCAGCAGCCCAGGGGATGAAGGTCAGGCCCTCCACTTT	TRBV3-1	TRBJ1-6	-	-
CASSSAGGLGDTQYF	TGTGCCAGCAGCTCCGCCGGTGGCCTTGGGGATACGCAGTATTTT	TRBV7-7	TRBJ2-3	-	-
CASSYSVRGLDTQYF	TGTGCCAGCAGTTACTCGGTGCGGGGGCTAGATACGCAGTATTTT	TRBV6-5	TRBJ2-3	-	few
CSVSGLLSYEQYF	TGCAGCGTTTCGGGACTGCTCTCCTACGAGCAGTACTTC	TRBV29-1	TRBJ2-7	-	many
CASSPRRGTGNTEAFF	TGTGCCAGCAGTCCCCGTCGGGGCACGGGGAACACTGAAGCTTTCTTT	TRBV6-1	TRBJ1-1	-	few
CASKGTSGREETQYF	TGCGCCAGCAAGGGAACTAGCGGGAGGGAGGAGACCCAGTACTTC	TRBV5-1	TRBJ2-5	TRBD2	few
CASSPGPRGEQFF	TGCGCCAGCAGTCCGGGTCCCCGCGGTGAGCAGTTCTTC	TRBV10-1	TRBJ2-1	-	few
CSATPEASGYEQYF	TGCAGTGCTACCCCCGAGGCTAGCGGTTACGAGCAGTACTTC	TRBV20-1	TRBJ2-7	TRBD2	few
CASSPGQGFGTEAFF	TGTGCCAGCAGCCCGGGACAGGGGTTCGGCACTGAAGCTTTCTTT	TRBV7-9	TRBJ1-1	TRBD1	few
CASSGSGNTIYF	TGTGCCAGTAGCGGTTCTGGAAACACCATATATTTT	TRBV19	TRBJ1-3	-	few
CASSPTSGGLNEQFF	TGTGCCAGCAGTCCGACTAGCGGGGGCCTCAATGAGCAGTTCTTC	TRBV3-1	TRBJ2-1	TRBD2	few
CAISEWASGQDTQYF	TGTGCCATCAGTGAGTGGGCTAGCGGCCAGGATACGCAGTATTTT	TRBV10-3	TRBJ2-3	TRBD2	many
CASSSNMAGWATQYF	TGCGCCAGCAGCTCAAATATGGCGGGATGGGCGACCCAGTACTTC	TRBV4-1	TRBJ2-5	-	-
CASSDRGAGLGTQYF	TGTGCCAGTAGTGATCGGGGAGCGGGTCTAGGTACGCAGTATTTT	TRBV19	TRBJ2-3	-	-
CASRVTGRNTEAFF	TGTGCCAGCAGGGTGACAGGGAGGAACACTGAAGCTTTCTTT	TRBV12-3/TRBV12-4	TRBJ1-1	TRBD1	few
CASSERQGAGSPLHF	TGTGCCAGCAGCGAACGACAGGGGGCAGGGTCACCCCTCCACTTT	TRBV4-2	TRBJ1-6	TRBD1	-
CASSLVAQNGYEQYF	TGCGCCAGCAGCTTGGTCGCGCAGAACGGCTACGAGCAGTACTTC	TRBV5-1	TRBJ2-7	-	-
CASSQARYGYTF	TGTGCCAGCTCACAGGCTCGCTATGGCTACACCTTC	TRBV18	TRBJ1-2	-	few
CASSADGSNYGYTF	TGTGCCAGCAGCGCGGACGGATCTAACTATGGCTACACCTTC	TRBV5-5	TRBJ1-2	-	-
CASSLLSGGGTDTQYF	TGTGCCAGCAGTTTACTCTCGGGGGGGGGCACAGATACGCAGTATTTT	TRBV12-3/TRBV12-4	TRBJ2-3	TRBD2	few
CASSPTPEAKQYF	TGTGCCAGCAGTCCAACCCCGGAGGCGAAGCAGTACTTC	TRBV6-1	TRBJ2-7	-	few
CASSYSTNQGNIQYF	TGTGCCAGCAGTTACTCGACGAATCAGGGGAACATTCAGTACTTC	TRBV6-2/TRBV6-3	TRBJ2-4	-	few
CASSPQGSNTEAFF	TGTGCCAGCAGTCCACAGGGTTCGAACACTGAAGCTTTCTTT	TRBV12-3/TRBV12-4	TRBJ1-1	-	many
CASTLWGRPDSYEQYF	TGTGCCAGCACCCTTTGGGGGAGGCCGGATTCCTACGAGCAGTACTTC	TRBV7-9	TRBJ2-7	-	-
CASSWGQGKETQYF	TGCGCCAGCAGCTGGGGACAGGGGAAAGAGACCCAGTACTTC	TRBV5-1	TRBJ2-5	TRBD1	few
CATSDGPQTDTQYF	TGTGCCACCAGTGATGGACCGCAGACAGATACGCAGTATTTT	TRBV24-1	TRBJ2-3	-	-
CSVRARRGTDTQYF	TGCAGCGTTAGGGCTAGGAGGGGCACAGATACGCAGTATTTT	TRBV29-1	TRBJ2-3	-	few
CASSSPIGDPQAKNIQYF	TGTGCCAGCAGCTCCCCTATCGGGGACCCACAAGCCAAAAACATTCAGTACTTC	TRBV11-2	TRBJ2-4	-	many
CSANIEENSPLHF	TGCAGTGCTAATATAGAGGAAAATTCACCCCTCCACTTT	TRBV20-1	TRBJ1-6	-	-
CASSFSPRGAQETQYF	TGCGCCAGCAGCTTTTCCCCCCGGGGGGCCCAAGAGACCCAGTACTTC	TRBV5-1	TRBJ2-5	-	-